One and the same sample provided the 19 T cell receptor beta chains below, sequenced in a study of Ad26.COV2.S vaccination and SARS-CoV-2 variants (dated by TCRdb to the early 2020s). The library was made by the immunoSEQ multiplex PCR assay. This immuneACCESS table, as held by TCRdb, lists in-frame sequences with V and J called but not all clones. Of the missing ones, under half trace to an unresolved V gene in checked studies; the others have no known cause. The sample has some 500,000 clones on record, 89% of them singletons. About 2.5% of the sample is taken by the ten largest. Reading the label with the study, this specimen's treatment or condition is: roughly 19 received Ad26.COV2.S at low or high dose, single or two shots; roughly five received placebo; per-sample allocation not given. For vaccine and placebo recipients, repertoires were sequenced using samples collected on day 63 after the first injection.

The specimen was peripheral blood, collected in a trial of Ad26.COV2.S vaccine versus placebo. These receptors were obtained from a person between 18 and 65 years old who received the Ad26.COV2.S COVID-19 vaccine or a placebo.

The rearrangement links TRBV9 to TRBJ2-3; 8 bases align to TRBD2. The CDR3 runs 16 residues. The V segment lost 2 bases and the J segment 2 bases; nucleotides outside the gene matches: 7. Germline V gives CDR1 SGDLS, CDR2 YYNGEE. Here the CDR3 reads CASSVGVAGPTDTQYF. As DNA, the CDR3 is TGTGCCAGCAGCGTCGGAGTAGCGGGACCCACAGATACGCAGTATTTT.

This rearrangement joins TRBV19 to TRBJ1-2, with a tentative D call TRBD1 (5 bases). This CDR3 has 13 residues. The V gene lost 5 bases and the J gene lost 3 bases, with 10 bases spanning the gap. The V gene's germline CDR1 is LNHDA and CDR2 SQIVND (reference sequence). The CDR3 spells CASSYRQHYGYTF. The CDR3 DNA sequence: TGTGCCAGTAGTTACAGACAGCACTATGGCTACACCTTC.

The chain uses TRBV9 and TRBJ1-6; a possible D gene is TRBD1 (5 bases). The CDR3 has 17 amino acids. Trimming pared 4 bases from V and 0 bases from J, leaving 14 bases between. Germline V CDR1 and CDR2: SGDLS, YYNGEE. In DNA form, the CDR3 reads TGTGCCAGCAGCCGACAGCCGGGGGGCTCCTATAATTCACCCCTCCACTTT. Encoded protein: CASSRQPGGSYNSPLHF. The full variable domain, its missing parts supplied by reference TRBV9 and TRBJ1-6, is DSGVTQTPKHLITATGQRVTLRCSPRSGDLSVYWYQQSLDQGLQFLIQYYNGEERAKGNILERFSAQQFPDLHSELNLSSLELGDSALYFCASSRQPGGSYNSPLHFGNGTRLTVT.

The gene calls are TRBV5-1 and TRBJ2-7, with D perhaps TRBD2 (6 bases). V lost 4 bases to trimming and J lost 7 bases, with 21 bases between them. CDR1 and CDR2 from the germline V gene are SGHRS and YFSETQ. This CDR3 is 15 amino acids long. CDR3: CASSRLGLGTEEQYF. The CDR3 DNA reads as TGCGCCAGCAGCAGATTGGGACTCGGTACGGAGGAGCAGTACTTC.

J is TRBJ2-1 and V is TRBV19; possibly TRBD1 for D (5 bases). CDR1 and CDR2 (germline): LNHDA, SQIVND (reference sequence). V lost 1 base to trimming and J lost 10 bases, with 11 bases between them. The CDR3 length is 13 residues. The CDR3 sequence is CASSIAQGLEQFF. The CDR3 DNA reads as TGTGCCAGTAGTATAGCCCAGGGATTAGAGCAGTTCTTC.

This clone came up once. V usage is TRBV5-4 and J usage is TRBJ1-3, with 8 bases aligning to TRBD1. V lost 4 bases and J lost 0; bases outside the gene matches: 6. The CDR3 has 16 amino acids. Germline CDR1 reads SGHNT; CDR2 reads YYREEE (reference sequence). The DNA for the CDR3 is TGTGCCAGCAGCACCGGACAGGGTTACTCTGGAAACACCATATATTTT. Its translation is CASSTGQGYSGNTIYF.

The CDR3 DNA reads as TGTGCCAGCAGCCTCTTAGGGGGGTGGAATCAGCCCCAGCATTTT. Encoded protein: CASSLLGGWNQPQHF. The rearrangement joins TRBV28 to TRBJ1-5, with D tentatively TRBD1 (6 bases). CDR3 length: 15 residues. Germline lookup yields CDR1 MDHEN and CDR2 SYDVKM. V shed 6 bases and J shed 4 bases, with 16 bases lying between them.

The chain joins TRBV5-1 to TRBJ1-6; tentatively, D is TRBD1 (5 bases). There are 16 residues in the CDR3. Trimming took off 2 bases at V and 11 bases at J, with 20 bases between the two ends. CDR1 is SGHRS and CDR2 is YFSETQ in the germline V gene. CDR3 nucleotide sequence: TGCGCCAGCAGCTTTGTCCTGACAGTACCGGGGGCACCCCTCCACTTT. Residues: CASSFVLTVPGAPLHF.

This chain connects TRBV5-6 to TRBJ1-1; D is undetermined. With 0 bases removed from V and 4 bases from J, the gap between germline ends came to 13 bases. The germline V gene has CDR1 SGHDT and CDR2 YYEEEE. This CDR3 spans 15 amino acids. In DNA form, the CDR3 reads TGTGCCAGCAGCTTGGATATTGGCCGGGGCACTGAAGCTTTCTTT. Amino acids: CASSLDIGRGTEAFF.

The CDR3 DNA reads as TGTGCCAGCAGCTTGTTCAGCACAGAGACCCAGTACTTC. Translation: CASSLFSTETQYF. This sequence joins TRBV5-4 and TRBJ2-5, with unresolved D. Germline V gene data show CDR1 as SGHNT and CDR2 as YYREEE (reference sequence). Between the trimmed V and J ends, which lost 1 base and 4 bases, there was a span of 8 bases. The CDR3 is 13 residues long.

The J gene is TRBJ2-7, the V gene TRBV7-9; 9 bases fit TRBD1. The CDR3 loop spans 13 amino acids. J lost 5 bases, V lost 1 base, and 0 bases had no gene match. CDR1 SEHNR and CDR2 FQNEAQ come from the germline V gene (reference sequence). CDR3 sequence reads: CASSLGDRDEQYV. The DNA of the CDR3 is TGTGCCAGCAGCTTAGGGGACAGGGACGAGCAGTACGTC.

The gene calls are TRBV24-1 and TRBJ2-3, with 11 bases lining up with TRBD2. The germline V gene has CDR1 KGHDR and CDR2 SFDVKD. V lost 2 bases and J lost 2; bases outside the gene matches: 5. CDR3 length: 17 residues. The CDR3 loop reads CATSDWLAGGTTDTQYF. As DNA, the CDR3 is TGTGCCACCAGTGATTGGCTAGCGGGAGGAACCACAGATACGCAGTATTTT.

V is TRBV11-3 and J is TRBJ2-5, with a possible D match to TRBD1 (5 bases). CDR1 is SGHNT, CDR2 YENEEA, per germline. The ends were cut back, 1 base at V and 4 bases at J, with 7 bases in the middle. The CDR3 has 13 amino acids. In DNA, the CDR3 is TGTGCCAGCAGCTTAGCAGGGTCAGAGACCCAGTACTTC. This encodes CASSLAGSETQYF.

This rearrangement joins TRBV18 to TRBJ1-4; D ambiguous. The CDR3 length is 16 residues. Germline CDR1 and CDR2: KGHSH and LQKENI. The germline V and J ends were trimmed by 6 bases and 0 bases, with 14 bases remaining between them. CDR3 in amino acids: CASSLVDWATNEKLFF. The CDR3 nucleotides read TGTGCCAGCTCGCTAGTAGATTGGGCAACTAATGAAAAACTGTTTTTT.

The chain couples TRBV9 to TRBJ2-2; 13 positions match TRBD2. The V segment lost 3 bases and the J segment 3 bases; nucleotides outside the gene matches: 2. Per the germline V gene, CDR1 is SGDLS and CDR2 is YYNGEE. CDR3 length: 16 amino acids. Here the CDR3 reads CASSGGLAGYTGELFF. The DNA of the CDR3 is TGTGCCAGCAGCGGGGGACTAGCGGGGTACACCGGGGAGCTGTTTTTT.

This chain uses TRBV11-2 with TRBJ2-1; 13 positions agree with TRBD2. After removal of 6 bases from V and 10 bases from J, the junction contained 9 bases not matched to a gene. The CDR3 consists of 15 residues. The germline gives CDR1 SGHAT, CDR2 FQNNGV. CDR3 nucleotide sequence: TGTGCCAGCAGGACCGGGACTAGCGGGATCGTCGAGCAGTTCTTC. Translated, it gives CASRTGTSGIVEQFF. Looking up the rest from reference TRBV11-2 and TRBJ2-1 gives the full variable domain: EAGVAQSPRYKIIEKRQSVAFWCNPISGHATLYWYQQILGQGPKLLIQFQNNGVVDDSQLPKDRFSAERLKGVDSTLKIQPAKLEDSAVYLCASRTGTSGIVEQFFGPGTRLTVL.

The chain links TRBV2 to TRBJ1-6; the D gene is possibly TRBD1 (5 bases). In germline, CDR1 is SNHLY, CDR2 FYNNEI. V was trimmed by 8 bases and J by 7 bases, leaving 30 bases between them. The CDR3 spans 19 residues. The CDR3 spells CASHRDIKPGRQPNSPLHF. CDR3 nucleotides: TGTGCCAGCCACCGAGACATAAAACCAGGGAGACAGCCGAATTCACCCCTCCACTTT. Complete variable domain (other parts from reference TRBV2 and TRBJ1-6): EPEVTQTPSHQVTQMGQEVILRCVPISNHLYFYWYRQILGQKVEFLVSFYNNEISEKSEIFDDQFSVERPDGSNFTLKIRSTKLEDSAMYFCASHRDIKPGRQPNSPLHFGNGTRLTVT.

The chain combines TRBV19 with TRBJ1-5, with D uncertain. Germline V gene lookup returns CDR1 LNHDA and CDR2 SQIVND (reference sequence). The CDR3 has 14 amino acids. The V gene lost 3 bases and the J gene lost 4 bases, with 10 bases spanning the gap. CDR3 in amino acids: CASSIWTANQPQHF. The CDR3 DNA reads TGTGCCAGTAGTATTTGGACGGCGAATCAGCCCCAGCATTTT.

The chain couples TRBV7-2 to TRBJ1-3; D is unclear. V was cut by 6 bases and J by 4 bases, with 10 bases left in between. The CDR3 spans 13 residues. The germline CDR1 and CDR2 sequences are SGHTA and FQGNSA. CDR3 sequence: CASSSRFGNTIYF. In DNA form, the CDR3 reads TGTGCCAGCAGTTCCCGTTTCGGAAACACCATATATTTT.